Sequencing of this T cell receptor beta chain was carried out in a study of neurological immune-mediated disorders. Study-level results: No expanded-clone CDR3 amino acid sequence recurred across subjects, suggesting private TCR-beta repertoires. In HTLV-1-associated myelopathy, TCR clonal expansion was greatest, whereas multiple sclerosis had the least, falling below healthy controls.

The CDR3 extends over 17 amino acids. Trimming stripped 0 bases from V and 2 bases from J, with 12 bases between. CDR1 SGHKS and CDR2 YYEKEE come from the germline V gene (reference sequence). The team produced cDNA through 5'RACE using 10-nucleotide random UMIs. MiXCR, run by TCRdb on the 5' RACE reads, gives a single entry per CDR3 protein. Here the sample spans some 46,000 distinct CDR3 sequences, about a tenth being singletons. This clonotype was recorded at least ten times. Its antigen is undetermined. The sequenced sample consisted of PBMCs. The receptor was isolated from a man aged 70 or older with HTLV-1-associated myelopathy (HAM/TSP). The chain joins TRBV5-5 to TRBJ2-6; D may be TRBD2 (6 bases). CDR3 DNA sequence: TGTGCCAGCAGCTTGGTTTCAGGAGGGGCTGGGGCCAACGTCCTGACTTTC. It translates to CASSLVSGGAGANVLTF.